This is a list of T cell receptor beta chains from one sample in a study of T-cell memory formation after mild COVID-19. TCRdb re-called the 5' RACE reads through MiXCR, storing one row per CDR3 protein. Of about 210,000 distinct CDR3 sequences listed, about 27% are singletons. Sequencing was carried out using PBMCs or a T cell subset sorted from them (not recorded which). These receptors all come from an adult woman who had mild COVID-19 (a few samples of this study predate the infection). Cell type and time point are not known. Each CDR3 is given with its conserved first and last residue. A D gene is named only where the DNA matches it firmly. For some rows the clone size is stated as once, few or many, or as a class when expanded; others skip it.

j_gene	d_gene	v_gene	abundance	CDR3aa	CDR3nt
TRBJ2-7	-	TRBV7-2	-	CASSLVLYSKSSYEQYF	TGTGCCAGCAGCTTAGTTTTGTACTCCAAGAGCTCCTACGAGCAGTACTTC
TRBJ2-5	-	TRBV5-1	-	CASSLASRQTQYF	TGCGCCAGCAGCTTGGCTAGCCGGCAGACCCAGTACTTC
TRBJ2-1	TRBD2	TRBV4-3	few	CASSPGLAGVTEQFF	TGCGCCAGCAGCCCGGGACTAGCGGGAGTAACTGAGCAGTTCTTC
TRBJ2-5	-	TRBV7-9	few	CASSLGGGGETQYF	TGTGCCAGCAGCTTAGGAGGGGGAGGAGAGACCCAGTACTTC
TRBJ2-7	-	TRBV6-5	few	CASSYSPQYEQYF	TGTGCCAGCAGTTACTCGCCGCAGTACGAGCAGTACTTC
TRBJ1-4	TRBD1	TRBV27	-	CASREISRGLGEKLFF	TGTGCCAGCAGGGAAATATCGAGGGGGCTTGGTGAAAAACTGTTTTTT
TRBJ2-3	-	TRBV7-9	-	CASSLSLAQDTQYF	TGTGCCAGCAGCTTATCCCTTGCACAAGATACGCAGTATTTT
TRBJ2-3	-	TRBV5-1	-	CASFPGLLTPTDTQYF	TGCGCCAGCTTCCCGGGACTCCTCACACCCACAGATACGCAGTATTTT
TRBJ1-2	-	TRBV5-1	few	CASSLGAEGYTF	TGCGCCAGCAGCTTGGGGGCCGAAGGCTACACCTTC
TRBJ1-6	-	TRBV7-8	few	CASRGTANSPLHF	TGTGCCAGCAGGGGGACGGCCAATTCACCCCTCCACTTT
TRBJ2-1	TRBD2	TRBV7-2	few	CASSRSGRAVNEQFF	TGTGCCAGCAGCCGTAGCGGGAGGGCGGTCAATGAGCAGTTCTTC
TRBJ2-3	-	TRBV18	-	CASSPYARSVSDTQYF	TGTGCCAGCTCACCATACGCTCGGAGCGTATCAGATACGCAGTATTTT
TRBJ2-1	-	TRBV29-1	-	CSVDDLGEQFF	TGCAGCGTTGATGATTTAGGGGAGCAGTTCTTC
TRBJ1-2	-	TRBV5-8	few	CASSSLIGARERSYGYTF	TGTGCCAGCAGCTCCCTGATAGGGGCCAGGGAAAGAAGCTATGGCTACACCTTC
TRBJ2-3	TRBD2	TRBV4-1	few	CASSPSGLAGLNTQYF	TGCGCCAGCAGCCCATCGGGACTAGCGGGGCTGAATACGCAGTATTTT
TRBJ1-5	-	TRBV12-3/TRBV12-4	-	CASSWGAGRNQPQHF	TGTGCCAGCAGTTGGGGGGCTGGGAGGAATCAGCCCCAGCATTTT
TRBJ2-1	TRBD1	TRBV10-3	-	CAISESTGPYNEQFF	TGTGCCATCAGTGAGTCGACAGGGCCCTACAATGAGCAGTTCTTC
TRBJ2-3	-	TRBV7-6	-	CASSLAGRVSTDTQYF	TGTGCCAGCAGCTTAGCCGGGCGGGTCAGCACAGATACGCAGTATTTT
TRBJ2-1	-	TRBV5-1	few	CASSFAGSSYNEQFF	TGCGCCAGCAGCTTTGCCGGGAGCTCCTACAATGAGCAGTTCTTC
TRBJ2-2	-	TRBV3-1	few	CASSPDYLSGTDFSSYTGELFF	TGTGCCAGCAGCCCCGACTATCTTTCCGGGACGGATTTCTCAAGCTACACCGGGGAGCTGTTTTTT
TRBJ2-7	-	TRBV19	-	CASTRGVSSYEQYF	TGTGCCAGTACCCGAGGGGTCTCTTCCTACGAGCAGTACTTC
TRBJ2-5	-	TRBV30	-	CAWSAGVQDMETQYF	TGTGCCTGGAGTGCTGGGGTTCAGGACATGGAGACCCAGTACTTC
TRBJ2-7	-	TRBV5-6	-	CASSLRLQTTYEQYF	TGTGCCAGCAGCTTGCGACTCCAAACAACCTACGAGCAGTACTTC
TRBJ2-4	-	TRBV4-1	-	CASSQGGPIRGRGAKNIQYF	TGCGCCAGCAGCCAAGGCGGCCCCATCAGGGGGCGGGGGGCCAAAAACATTCAGTACTTC
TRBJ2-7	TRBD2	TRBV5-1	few	CASSLAPGTSGTIYEQYF	TGCGCCAGCAGCTTGGCCCCCGGGACTAGCGGGACTATCTACGAGCAGTACTTC
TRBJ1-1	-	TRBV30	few	CAWRGFYTEAFF	TGTGCCTGGAGGGGATTCTACACTGAAGCTTTCTTT
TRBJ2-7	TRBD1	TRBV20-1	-	CSARIGGQGREQYF	TGCAGTGCTAGGATCGGGGGACAGGGGCGCGAGCAGTACTTC
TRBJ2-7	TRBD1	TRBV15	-	CATSSLDRAPYEQYF	TGTGCCACCAGCAGCCTTGACAGGGCCCCCTACGAGCAGTACTTC
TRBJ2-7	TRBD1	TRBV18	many	CASSAGTGVEQYF	TGTGCCAGCTCTGCCGGGACAGGGGTTGAGCAGTACTTC
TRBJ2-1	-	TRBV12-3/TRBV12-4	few	CASTVQLRSGVLYNEQFF	TGTGCCAGCACTGTGCAGCTCCGATCGGGGGTCCTTTACAATGAGCAGTTCTTC
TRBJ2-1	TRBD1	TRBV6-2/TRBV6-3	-	CASSNYRDSRYNEQFF	TGTGCCAGCAGTAACTACCGGGACAGCAGATACAATGAGCAGTTCTTC
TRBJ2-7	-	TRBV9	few	CASSVGGRVLGYEQYF	TGTGCCAGCAGCGTAGGGGGCAGGGTGCTGGGGTACGAGCAGTACTTC
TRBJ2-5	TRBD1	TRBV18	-	CASSPRSTGGLETQYF	TGTGCCAGCTCACCACGGTCGACAGGGGGCTTAGAGACCCAGTACTTC
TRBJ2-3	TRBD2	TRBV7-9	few	CASIKNGGTDTQYF	TGTGCCAGCATCAAAAACGGGGGGACAGATACGCAGTATTTT
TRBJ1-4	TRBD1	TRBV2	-	CASSGTGRNEKLFF	TGTGCCAGCAGTGGGACAGGGCGGAACGAAAAACTGTTTTTT
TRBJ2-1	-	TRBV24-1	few	CATSDFVQGNEQFF	TGTGCCACCAGTGATTTTGTTCAGGGGAATGAGCAGTTCTTC
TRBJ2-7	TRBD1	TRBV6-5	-	CASTGTGGFLGYEQYF	TGTGCCAGTACCGGGACAGGGGGCTTTTTAGGCTACGAGCAGTACTTC
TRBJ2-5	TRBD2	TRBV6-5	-	CASSYGLADKETQYF	TGTGCCAGCAGTTATGGCCTAGCGGATAAAGAGACCCAGTACTTC
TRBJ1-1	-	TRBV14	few	CASSQAATEAFF	TGTGCCAGCAGCCAAGCTGCCACTGAAGCTTTCTTT
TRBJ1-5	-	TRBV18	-	CASSPYGGTYSNQPQHF	TGTGCCAGCTCACCATATGGGGGGACCTATAGCAATCAGCCCCAGCATTTT
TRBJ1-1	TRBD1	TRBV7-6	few	CASSFSRGLDTEAFF	TGTGCCAGCAGCTTCTCCAGGGGGTTGGACACTGAAGCTTTCTTT
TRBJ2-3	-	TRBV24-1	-	CATSETMEDTQYF	TGTGCCACCAGTGAAACCATGGAGGATACGCAGTATTTT
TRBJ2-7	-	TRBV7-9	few	CASSLAGGWGQSSYEQYF	TGTGCCAGCAGCTTAGCCGGGGGATGGGGACAGAGCTCCTACGAGCAGTACTTC
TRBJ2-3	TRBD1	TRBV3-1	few	CASTITGQLTDTQYF	TGTGCCAGCACCATTACGGGACAGCTCACAGATACGCAGTATTTT
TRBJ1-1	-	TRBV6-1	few	CASRAGDTEAFF	TGTGCCAGCAGGGCAGGGGATACTGAAGCTTTCTTT
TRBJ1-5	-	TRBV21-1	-	CASSKDQHQPQHF	TGTGCCAGCAGCAAAGATCAGCATCAGCCCCAGCATTTT
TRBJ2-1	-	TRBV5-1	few	CASSLAGTEYNEQFF	TGCGCCAGCAGCTTAGCCGGGACTGAGTACAATGAGCAGTTCTTC
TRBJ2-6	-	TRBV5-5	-	CASSPLGGANVLTF	TGTGCCAGCAGCCCCCTAGGGGGGGCCAACGTCCTGACTTTC
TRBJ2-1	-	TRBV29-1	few	CSVVSLREQFF	TGCAGCGTTGTTAGTCTTAGGGAGCAGTTCTTC
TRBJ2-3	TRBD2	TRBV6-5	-	CASSYAPSGGADTQYF	TGTGCCAGCAGTTACGCTCCTAGCGGGGGGGCAGATACGCAGTATTTT
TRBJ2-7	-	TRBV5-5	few	CASSLALQLYEQYF	TGTGCCAGCAGCTTAGCCCTGCAGCTCTACGAGCAGTACTTC
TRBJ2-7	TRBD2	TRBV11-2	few	CASRQVSVAGGVSYEQYF	TGTGCCAGCAGGCAAGTGTCGGTAGCGGGAGGAGTCTCGTACGAGCAGTACTTC
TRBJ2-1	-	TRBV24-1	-	CATSDLGGLGTNEQFF	TGTGCCACCAGTGATTTGGGGGGGCTTGGAACCAATGAGCAGTTCTTC
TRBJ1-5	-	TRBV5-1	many	CASSLGPRTGFYSNQPQHF	TGCGCCAGCAGCTTGGGCCCCCGGACGGGGTTTTATAGCAATCAGCCCCAGCATTTT